This TCR beta chain was identified during a study of CD8 T cells in Susac syndrome. Points from the study as a whole: CD4+ T cell repertoires in Susac syndrome lacked clonal expansion.

Looked up from germline, CDR1 is SGHDN and CDR2 is FVKESK. The CDR3 covers 15 residues. V was shortened by 1 base and J by 4 bases, with 14 bases between the two germline ends. Of note for this clonotype: As yet, its antigen is unknown.

RNA totalling roughly 0.45 to 1 ug underwent reverse transcription with random hexamers. Amplification of TCR beta CDR3 across 54 Vbeta and 13 Jbeta was performed with immunoSEQ multiplex PCR. Each CDR3 protein is one row after TCRdb ran MiXCR on the immunoSEQ multiplex PCR reads. The sample consists of some 99,000 distinct CDR3 sequences, roughly 94% of them appearing once. This chain uses TRBV14 with TRBJ2-7; TRBD1 is a possible D gene (6 bases). The receptor was derived from a human donor with Susac syndrome. Specimen: CD4+ T cells from PBMCs. The CDR3 sequence is CASSQVPDSRYEQYF. CDR3 DNA sequence: TGTGCCAGCAGCCAAGTTCCGGACAGCCGATACGAGCAGTACTTC.